The clone carrying this TCR beta chain was detected many times. Its antigen is still unknown. V shed 5 bases and J shed 9 bases, with 8 bases lying between them. There are 11 residues in the CDR3. This specimen belongs to a study of T-cell memory formation after mild COVID-19. Study-level background: The two donors had largely donor-specific TCR clusters. Study-wide results and limits: Some clones that responded were present in memory (sampled pre-infection), which suggests cross-reactive memory joined. Whether second-wave clones peaking at day 37 were SARS-CoV-2 specific went unconfirmed. Shrinking CD4+ clones were chiefly CM and EM; CD8+ ones were chiefly EMRA.

Via MiXCR, TCRdb re-called the 5' RACE reads, giving one row per CDR3 protein. The sample includes 130,000 to 150,000 distinct CDR3 sequences, 5.5% to 7% of them seen just once. The clonotype originates from an adult woman who had mild COVID-19 (a few samples of this study predate the infection). Cell type and time point are not known. The specimen was PBMCs or a T cell subset sorted from them (not recorded which). This chain joins TRBV12-3 or TRBV12-4 and TRBJ2-1; no clear D. CDR3 residues: CASSPWGEQFF. The CDR3 nucleotides read TGTGCCAGCAGTCCTTGGGGTGAGCAGTTCTTC.